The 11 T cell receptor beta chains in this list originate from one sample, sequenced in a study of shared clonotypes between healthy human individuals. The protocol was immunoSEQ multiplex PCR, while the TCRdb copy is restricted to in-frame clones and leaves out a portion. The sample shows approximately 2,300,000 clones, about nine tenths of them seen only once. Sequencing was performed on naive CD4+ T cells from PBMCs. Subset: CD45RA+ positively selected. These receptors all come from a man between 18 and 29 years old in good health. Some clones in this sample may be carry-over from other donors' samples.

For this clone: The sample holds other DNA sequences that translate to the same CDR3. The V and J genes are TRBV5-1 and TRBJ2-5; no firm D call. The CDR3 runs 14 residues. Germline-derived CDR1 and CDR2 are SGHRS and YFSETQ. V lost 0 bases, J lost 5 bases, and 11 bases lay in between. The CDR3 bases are TGCGCCAGCAGCTTGGGGGTGGGTCCTGAGACCCAGTACTTC. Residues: CASSLGVGPETQYF.

In nucleotides, the CDR3 is TGTGCCAGCAGCCAAGGGAGAATAGCGGAGCCAACAGATACGCAGTATTTT. Protein: CASSQGRIAEPTDTQYF. The genes are TRBV4-2 and TRBJ2-3, with D maybe TRBD2 (6 bases). This CDR3 comprises 17 residues. In germline, CDR1 is LGHNA, CDR2 YNFKEQ. V gave up 1 base and J gave up 3 bases, with 17 bases separating them.

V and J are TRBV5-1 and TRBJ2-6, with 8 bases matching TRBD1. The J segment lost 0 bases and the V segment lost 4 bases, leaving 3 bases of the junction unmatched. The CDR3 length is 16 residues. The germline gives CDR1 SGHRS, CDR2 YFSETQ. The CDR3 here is CASSPTGGSGANVLTF. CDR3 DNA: TGCGCCAGCAGCCCAACAGGGGGCTCTGGGGCCAACGTCCTGACTTTC.

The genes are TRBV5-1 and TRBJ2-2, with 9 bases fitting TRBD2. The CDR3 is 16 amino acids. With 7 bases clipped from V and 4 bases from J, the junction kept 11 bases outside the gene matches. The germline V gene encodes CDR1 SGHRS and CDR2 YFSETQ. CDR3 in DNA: TGCGCCAGCGCCACAGTAGCGGGGGCCTTCACCGGGGAGCTGTTTTTT. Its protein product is CASATVAGAFTGELFF.

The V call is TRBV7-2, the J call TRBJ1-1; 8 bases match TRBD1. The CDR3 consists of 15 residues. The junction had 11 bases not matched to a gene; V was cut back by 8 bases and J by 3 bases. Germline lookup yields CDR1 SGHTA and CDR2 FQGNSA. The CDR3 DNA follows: TGTGCCAGCTCCCCCCCGACAGGGGCGTACACTGAAGCTTTCTTT. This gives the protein CASSPPTGAYTEAFF. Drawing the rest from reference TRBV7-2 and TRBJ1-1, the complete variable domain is GAGVSQSPSNKVTEKGKDVELRCDPISGHTALYWYRQSLGQGLEFLIYFQGNSAPDKSGLPSDRFSAERTGGSVSTLTIQRTQQEDSAVYLCASSPPTGAYTEAFFGQGTRLTVV.

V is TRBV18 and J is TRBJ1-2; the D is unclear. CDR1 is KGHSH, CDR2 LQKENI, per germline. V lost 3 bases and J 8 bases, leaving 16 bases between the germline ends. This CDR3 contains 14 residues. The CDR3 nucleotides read TGTGCCAGCTCACCCCAGCAGGCCGAAGAGGGCTACACCTTC. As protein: CASSPQQAEEGYTF.

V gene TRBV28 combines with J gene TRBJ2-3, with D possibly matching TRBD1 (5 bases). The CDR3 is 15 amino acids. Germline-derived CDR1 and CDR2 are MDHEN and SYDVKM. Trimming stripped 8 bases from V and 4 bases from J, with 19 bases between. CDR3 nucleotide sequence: TGTGCCAGCCAACGTCTCGGCAGGGCCCCAGATACGCAGTATTTT. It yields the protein CASQRLGRAPDTQYF. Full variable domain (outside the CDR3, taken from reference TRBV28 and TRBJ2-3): DVKVTQSSRYLVKRTGEKVFLECVQDMDHENMFWYRQDPGLGLRLIYFSYDVKMKEKGDIPEGYSVSREKKERFSLILESASTNQTSMYLCASQRLGRAPDTQYFGPGTRLTVL.

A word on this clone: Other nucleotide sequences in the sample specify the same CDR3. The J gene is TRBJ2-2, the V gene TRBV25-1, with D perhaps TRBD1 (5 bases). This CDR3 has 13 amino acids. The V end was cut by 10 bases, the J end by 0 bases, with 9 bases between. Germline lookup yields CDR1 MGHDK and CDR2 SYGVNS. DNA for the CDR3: TGTGCCACGACAGTAACGAACACCGGGGAGCTGTTTTTT. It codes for CATTVTNTGELFF.

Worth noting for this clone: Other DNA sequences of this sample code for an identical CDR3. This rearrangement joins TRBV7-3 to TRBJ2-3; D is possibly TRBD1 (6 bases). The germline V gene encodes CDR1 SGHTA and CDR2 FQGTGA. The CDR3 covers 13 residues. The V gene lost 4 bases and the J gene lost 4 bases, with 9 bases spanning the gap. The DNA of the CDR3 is TGTGCCAGCAGCTCCCGGACAGCAGATACGCAGTATTTT. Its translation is CASSSRTADTQYF. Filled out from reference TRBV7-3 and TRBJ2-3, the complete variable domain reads GAGVSQTPSNKVTEKGKYVELRCDPISGHTALYWYRQSLGQGPEFLIYFQGTGAADDSGLPNDRFFAVRPEGSVSTLKIQRTERGDSAVYLCASSSRTADTQYFGPGTRLTVL.

CDR3 in amino acids: CASSPGLANIQYF. The CDR3 DNA is TGTGCCAGCAGCCCGGGACTAGCAAACATTCAGTACTTC. This sequence joins TRBV7-2 and TRBJ2-4, with 9 nucleotides matching TRBD2. This CDR3 is 13 amino acids long. Germline CDR1 is SGHTA and CDR2 is FQGNSA. V lost 5 bases, J lost 6 bases, and 2 bases stayed unmatched.

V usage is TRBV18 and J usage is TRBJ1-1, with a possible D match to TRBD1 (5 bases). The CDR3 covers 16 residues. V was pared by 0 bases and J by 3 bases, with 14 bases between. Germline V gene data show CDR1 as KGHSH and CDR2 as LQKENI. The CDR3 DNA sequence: TGTGCCAGCTCACCACCGCAGACGACAGCGGACACTGAAGCTTTCTTT. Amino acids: CASSPPQTTADTEAFF.